Presented here are 4 T cell receptor beta chains from one specimen sequenced in a study of cytomegalovirus exposure and HLA in healthy donors. Use of 60 Vbeta and 13 Jbeta primers characterized the PCR. The method was immunoSEQ multiplex PCR; TCRdb's version includes in-frame clones alone and lacks a portion of them. The sample contains some 120,000 clones, about 70% of which appear only once. The specimen was PBMCs. These receptor sequences come from a woman between 40 and 55 years old in good health and CMV-seronegative.

The rearrangement joins TRBV7-8 to TRBJ2-5, with D possibly matching TRBD1 (6 bases). The germline V gene has CDR1 SGHVS and CDR2 FQNEAQ. This CDR3 region has 14 residues. V was shortened by 5 bases and J by 3 bases, with 13 bases between the two germline ends. The chain's CDR3 is CASSHWTEKETQYF. The CDR3 bases are TGTGCCAGCAGCCATTGGACAGAGAAAGAGACCCAGTACTTC.

In regard to this clone: Mismatch with germline at one junction end may stem from a read error. At the DNA level, this CDR3 is encoded by other sequences in the same sample as well. The chain uses TRBV11-3 and TRBJ1-2; 11 bases agree with TRBD1. Germline CDR1 SGHNT, CDR2 YENEEA. The CDR3 contains 18 residues. The CDR3 DNA sequence: TGTGCCAGCAGCCTAGATAAGAGCCCCGGACAGGGGGCCTATGGCTACACCTTC. This sequence encodes CASSLDKSPGQGAYGYTF. The full variable domain, completed using reference TRBV11-3 and TRBJ1-2, is EAGVVQSPRYKIIEKKQPVAFWCNPISGHNTLYWYLQNLGQGPELLIRYENEEAVDDSQLPKDRFSAERLKGVDSTLKIQPAELGDSAVYLCASSLDKSPGQGAYGYTFGSGTRLTVV.

The rearrangement joins TRBV27 to TRBJ2-7, with a weak D call TRBD2 (5 bases). The CDR3 spans 13 residues. V was pared by 3 bases and J by 3 bases, with 9 bases between. CDR1 and CDR2 from the germline V gene are MNHEY and SMNVEV (reference sequence). The CDR3 protein is CASSLRAVYEQYF. CDR3 nucleotides: TGTGCCAGCAGTTTGAGGGCCGTCTACGAGCAGTACTTC.

This clone was recorded only once. This chain connects TRBV7-2 to TRBJ1-1; D is unclear. The CDR3 totals 15 residues. Trimming cost V 5 bases and J 3 bases, with 16 bases left between them. CDR1 is SGHTA, CDR2 FQGNSA, per germline. In nucleotides, the CDR3 is TGTGCCAGCAGCCTCTCAAGGCTTGAGGACACTGAAGCTTTCTTT. The encoded protein is CASSLSRLEDTEAFF.